These T cell receptor beta chains were read from a single sample in a study of T cell responses to AZD1222 COVID-19 vaccine. Profiling relied on immunoSEQ multiplex PCR, and the TCRdb table lists in-frame clones only, not all of them. The sample has roughly 100,000 clones; about 90% are singletons. The sample here was peripheral blood, taken on day 0 of AZD1222 vaccination. The source of these receptors is an adult in good health. CDR3s include the opening cysteine and the closing phenylalanine or tryptophan. Each record gives: D gene, V gene, J gene, clone size, CDR3 DNA, CDR3 protein. A D gene is named only where the DNA matches it firmly. Size values are once, few and many counts, or a class for expanded clones, and some rows have none.

d_call: TRBD1; v_call: TRBV20-1; j_call: TRBJ1-1; clone_size: .; cdr3_nt: TGCAGTGCTAGTGAACAGGGGGCTGAAGCTTTCTTT; cdr3_aa: CSASEQGAEAFF
d_call: .; v_call: TRBV12-2; j_call: TRBJ2-7; clone_size: .; cdr3_nt: TGTGCAAGTCGCTTAGCGCAGTTGGGCGGGAGGCATTACGAGCAGTACTTC; cdr3_aa: CASRLAQLGGRHYEQYF
d_call: .; v_call: TRBV11-2; j_call: TRBJ2-3; clone_size: .; cdr3_nt: TGTGCCAGCAGCCTCCCGCGAGCTAGCGGCACAGATACGCAGTATTTT; cdr3_aa: CASSLPRASGTDTQYF
d_call: .; v_call: TRBV7-2; j_call: TRBJ1-1; clone_size: .; cdr3_nt: TGTGCCAGCAGCTTTGACAGGACTAACACTGAAGCTTTCTTT; cdr3_aa: CASSFDRTNTEAFF
d_call: .; v_call: TRBV2; j_call: TRBJ1-1; clone_size: .; cdr3_nt: TGTGCCAGCAACTCGTTGGTAGGAGGCACTGAAGCTTTCTTT; cdr3_aa: CASNSLVGGTEAFF
d_call: TRBD1; v_call: TRBV11-3; j_call: TRBJ2-1; clone_size: .; cdr3_nt: TGTGCCAGCAGCTTAGGGACAGGGGCTCGTGGTGAGCAGTTCTTC; cdr3_aa: CASSLGTGARGEQFF
d_call: TRBD1; v_call: TRBV29-1; j_call: TRBJ2-2; clone_size: .; cdr3_nt: TGCAGCGCAAACTGGGACAGAAACACCGGGGAGCTGTTTTTT; cdr3_aa: CSANWDRNTGELFF
d_call: .; v_call: TRBV28; j_call: TRBJ2-7; clone_size: once; cdr3_nt: TGTGCCAGCAGTTCTAGTGAGCAGTACTTC; cdr3_aa: CASSSSEQYF
d_call: .; v_call: TRBV30; j_call: TRBJ2-2; clone_size: .; cdr3_nt: TGTGCCTGGAGGATCTACTACACCGGGGAGCTGTTTTTT; cdr3_aa: CAWRIYYTGELFF
d_call: .; v_call: TRBV30; j_call: TRBJ1-5; clone_size: .; cdr3_nt: TGTGCCTGGAGTGGGGGGGGGCAGGGATATCAGCCCCAGCATTTT; cdr3_aa: CAWSGGGQGYQPQHF
d_call: TRBD1; v_call: TRBV7-9; j_call: TRBJ2-7; clone_size: .; cdr3_nt: TGTGCCAGCGGCCGGGGGACAGGGCAGGACGAGCAGTACTTC; cdr3_aa: CASGRGTGQDEQYF
d_call: .; v_call: TRBV11-2; j_call: TRBJ2-1; clone_size: .; cdr3_nt: TGTGCCAGCAGCTTAGATCTTAGGGGGGCTGGAGAGCAGTTCTTC; cdr3_aa: CASSLDLRGAGEQFF
d_call: TRBD1; v_call: TRBV6-4; j_call: TRBJ2-1; clone_size: .; cdr3_nt: TGTGCCAGCAGTGACTCTGGTGGGACAGGAGGAAATGAGCAGTTCTTC; cdr3_aa: CASSDSGGTGGNEQFF
d_call: .; v_call: TRBV19; j_call: TRBJ1-4; clone_size: .; cdr3_nt: TGTGCCAGTAGTCCCCTCGGACCGCTTCTAAATGAAAAACTGTTTTTT; cdr3_aa: CASSPLGPLLNEKLFF
d_call: TRBD2; v_call: TRBV9; j_call: TRBJ2-1; clone_size: .; cdr3_nt: TGTGCCAGCAGCGTTACCGGGAGGGAATACAATGAGCAGTTCTTC; cdr3_aa: CASSVTGREYNEQFF
d_call: TRBD1; v_call: TRBV5-8; j_call: TRBJ1-5; clone_size: .; cdr3_nt: TGTGCCAGCAGCTTGTTGACAGGGGTAAGGAATCAGCCCCAGCATTTT; cdr3_aa: CASSLLTGVRNQPQHF
d_call: TRBD2; v_call: TRBV27; j_call: TRBJ2-3; clone_size: .; cdr3_nt: TGTGCCAGCAAGCCCCAACTAGCGAGCACAGATACGCAGTATTTT; cdr3_aa: CASKPQLASTDTQYF
d_call: TRBD1; v_call: TRBV11-2; j_call: TRBJ2-5; clone_size: .; cdr3_nt: TGTGCCAGCACCCGGGACAGGGGGCGAGAGACCCAGTACTTC; cdr3_aa: CASTRDRGRETQYF
d_call: TRBD1; v_call: TRBV28; j_call: TRBJ2-7; clone_size: .; cdr3_nt: TGTGCCAGCAGCCCCGGGACAGGGAATCACAACGAGCAGTACTTC; cdr3_aa: CASSPGTGNHNEQYF
d_call: .; v_call: TRBV7-9; j_call: TRBJ1-4; clone_size: .; cdr3_nt: TGTGCCAGCAGGCAGGCATTGTCCTCAGCTAATGAAAAACTGTTTTTT; cdr3_aa: CASRQALSSANEKLFF
d_call: .; v_call: TRBV3-1/TRBV3-2; j_call: TRBJ1-5; clone_size: .; cdr3_nt: TGTGCCAGCAGCCAAGAAAGTCAGCCCCAGCATTTT; cdr3_aa: CASSQESQPQHF
d_call: .; v_call: TRBV5-4; j_call: TRBJ2-2; clone_size: .; cdr3_nt: TGTGCCAGCAGCTTGGGAAGCCGGAACACCGGGGAGCTGTTTTTT; cdr3_aa: CASSLGSRNTGELFF
d_call: .; v_call: TRBV2; j_call: TRBJ1-2; clone_size: .; cdr3_nt: TGTGCCACCCCGTCCCCGACAGGAAACTATGGCTACACCTTC; cdr3_aa: CATPSPTGNYGYTF
d_call: .; v_call: TRBV28; j_call: TRBJ1-5; clone_size: .; cdr3_nt: TGTGCCAGCAGTTTATCGACAGGCCCCAATCAGCCCCAGCATTTT; cdr3_aa: CASSLSTGPNQPQHF
d_call: TRBD1; v_call: TRBV14; j_call: TRBJ1-2; clone_size: once; cdr3_nt: TGTGCCAGCAGCCAAGAAGGACAGGGGGTTTTGAATGGCTACACCTTC; cdr3_aa: CASSQEGQGVLNGYTF
d_call: .; v_call: TRBV7-8; j_call: TRBJ1-6; clone_size: once; cdr3_nt: TGTGCCAGCAGCGCCGGGAATTCTAATTCACCCCTCCACTTT; cdr3_aa: CASSAGNSNSPLHF
d_call: TRBD2; v_call: TRBV3-1/TRBV3-2; j_call: TRBJ2-3; clone_size: .; cdr3_nt: TGTGCCAGCAAACACTCGGGAGGGGATACGCAGTATTTT; cdr3_aa: CASKHSGGDTQYF
d_call: .; v_call: TRBV9; j_call: TRBJ2-3; clone_size: .; cdr3_nt: TGTGCCAGCAGCGTAGGGGCCCCGCCCCGCACAGATACGCAGTATTTT; cdr3_aa: CASSVGAPPRTDTQYF
d_call: TRBD1; v_call: TRBV19; j_call: TRBJ1-5; clone_size: few; cdr3_nt: TGTGCCAGTGAAGGACAGGGCTACCAGCCCCAGCATTTT; cdr3_aa: CASEGQGYQPQHF
d_call: .; v_call: TRBV4-2; j_call: TRBJ2-2; clone_size: .; cdr3_nt: TGTGCCAGCAGCCAAGATCTGAGATCCACCGGGGAGCTGTTTTTT; cdr3_aa: CASSQDLRSTGELFF
d_call: .; v_call: TRBV25-1; j_call: TRBJ1-1; clone_size: .; cdr3_nt: TGTGCCAGCAGTCCGACGGGTGGACGACCGAACACTGAAGCTTTCTTT; cdr3_aa: CASSPTGGRPNTEAFF
d_call: .; v_call: TRBV10-3; j_call: TRBJ2-3; clone_size: .; cdr3_nt: TGTGCCATCAGTTCCCCTGGGGCCACAGATACGCAGTATTTT; cdr3_aa: CAISSPGATDTQYF
d_call: .; v_call: TRBV10-2; j_call: TRBJ2-5; clone_size: once; cdr3_nt: TGCGCCAGCAGTGAGTTTAAAGAGACCCAGTACTTC; cdr3_aa: CASSEFKETQYF